These 22 T cell receptor beta chains were all obtained from the same sample, sequenced in a study of cytomegalovirus exposure and HLA in healthy donors. The PCR employed 60 Vbeta primers together with 13 Jbeta primers. The method was immunoSEQ multiplex PCR; TCRdb's version includes in-frame clones alone and lacks a portion of them. The table has roughly 180,000 clones, more than 75% seen once; the top ten hold 1.5%. Sequenced input: PBMCs. These receptor sequences come from a man in his forties in good health and CMV-seronegative.

The chain employs TRBV28 and TRBJ2-1; 11 bases fit TRBD2. Germline CDR1 and CDR2: MDHEN and SYDVKM. The CDR3 has 17 residues. The J segment lost 9 bases and the V segment lost 5 bases, leaving 15 bases of the junction unmatched. The CDR3 coding sequence is TGTGCCAGCAGTCGACCGGGACTAGCGGAGGGCCGGGGTGAGCAGTTCTTC. Its translation is CASSRPGLAEGRGEQFF.

This clone has more than one count but fewer than ten. V usage is TRBV7-2 and J usage is TRBJ1-2, with a possible D match to TRBD1 (5 bases). Trimming took off 0 bases at V and 5 bases at J, with 16 bases between the two ends. CDR1 and CDR2 (germline): SGHTA, FQGNSA. CDR3 length: 16 residues. The CDR3 protein is CASSLALDRQGYGYTF. CDR3 DNA sequence: TGTGCCAGCAGCTTAGCACTCGACAGACAAGGGTATGGCTACACCTTC.

V is TRBV11-3 and J is TRBJ2-1, with 12 bases identical to TRBD2. Losses at the gene ends were 1 base for V and 9 bases for J; bases not matched to a gene: 10. The V gene's germline CDR1 is SGHNT and CDR2 YENEEA. The CDR3 length is 17 residues. The CDR3 loop is CASSLGLAGGPGGEQFF. The CDR3 bases are TGTGCCAGCAGCTTAGGCCTAGCGGGAGGGCCGGGCGGTGAGCAGTTCTTC. Combining the CDR3 with reference TRBV11-3 and TRBJ2-1 gives the whole variable domain EAGVVQSPRYKIIEKKQPVAFWCNPISGHNTLYWYLQNLGQGPELLIRYENEEAVDDSQLPKDRFSAERLKGVDSTLKIQPAELGDSAVYLCASSLGLAGGPGGEQFFGPGTRLTVL.

This clone came up a few times. This chain joins TRBV9 and TRBJ2-7; 10 nucleotides line up with TRBD1. The CDR3 is 15 residues long. The ends lost 3 bases at V and 0 bases at J; junction bases unmatched: 3. Germline V lookup: CDR1 SGDLS, CDR2 YYNGEE. The CDR3 sequence is CASSDRTGGSYEQYF. CDR3 bases: TGTGCCAGCAGCGACAGGACAGGGGGCTCCTACGAGCAGTACTTC. Drawing the rest from reference TRBV9 and TRBJ2-7, the complete variable domain is DSGVTQTPKHLITATGQRVTLRCSPRSGDLSVYWYQQSLDQGLQFLIQYYNGEERAKGNILERFSAQQFPDLHSELNLSSLELGDSALYFCASSDRTGGSYEQYFGPGTRLTVT.

The chain recombines TRBV11-1 with TRBJ2-7, with D perhaps matching TRBD2 (7 bases). The germline CDR1 and CDR2 sequences are SGHAT and FQDESV (reference sequence). This CDR3 spans 18 amino acids. Trimming pared 1 base from V and 7 bases from J, leaving 26 bases between. CDR3 nucleotide sequence: TGTGCCAGCAGCTTAGTGTTATTGGCGGGGGCCGCCGCTGGGGAGCAGTACTTC. Translated: CASSLVLLAGAAAGEQYF.

For this clone: The sample carries other DNA sequences with the same CDR3. V and J are TRBV4-3 and TRBJ2-2; D is ambiguous. The length of the CDR3 is 14 residues. The V and J ends lost 4 bases and 4 bases respectively, with 10 bases between them. CDR1 is LGHNA, CDR2 YSLEER, per germline. The CDR3, as DNA: TGCGCCAGCAGCCCCCAGCGTGGCACCGGGGAGCTGTTTTTT. As protein: CASSPQRGTGELFF.

This clone was seen once. This chain joins TRBV6-5 and TRBJ1-3; a possible D gene is TRBD1 (6 bases). V lost 6 bases, J lost 0 bases, and 12 bases lay in between. Germline CDR1 is MNHEY and CDR2 is SVGAGI. The CDR3 length is 15 residues. In nucleotides, the CDR3 is TGTGCCAGCAGGCAACAGGGCTACTCTGGAAACACCATATATTTT. Residues: CASRQQGYSGNTIYF.

This clone was seen a handful of times. The genes are TRBV28 and TRBJ2-7; TRBD2 might be the D (5 bases). The V gene's germline CDR1 is MDHEN and CDR2 SYDVKM. V was cut by 0 bases and J by 0 bases, with 12 bases left in between. This CDR3 region has 16 residues. The CDR3 DNA reads as TGTGCCAGCAGTTTATGGGGGAAAGGGAGCTCCTACGAGCAGTACTTC. This translates into CASSLWGKGSSYEQYF.

V is TRBV15 and J is TRBJ1-3; D is ambiguous. The CDR3 runs to 17 residues. V was trimmed by 1 base and J by 0 bases, leaving 13 bases between them. CDR1 LNHNV and CDR2 YYDKDF come from the germline V gene (reference sequence). CDR3 DNA: TGTGCCACCAGCAGAGGTTGGAGCCCAAACTCTGGAAACACCATATATTTT. It encodes CATSRGWSPNSGNTIYF.

This chain connects TRBV28 to TRBJ1-1; TRBD1 matches at 9 bases. The germline V gene encodes CDR1 MDHEN and CDR2 SYDVKM. This CDR3 has 14 amino acids. Unmatched junction bases numbered 10, after V lost 7 bases and J lost 7 bases. CDR3: CASIAGTGFSEAFF. The CDR3 DNA reads as TGTGCCAGCATCGCCGGGACAGGGTTCAGTGAAGCTTTCTTT. The whole variable domain, filled in from reference TRBV28 and TRBJ1-1, reads DVKVTQSSRYLVKRTGEKVFLECVQDMDHENMFWYRQDPGLGLRLIYFSYDVKMKEKGDIPEGYSVSREKKERFSLILESASTNQTSMYLCASIAGTGFSEAFFGQGTRLTVV.

This rearrangement joins TRBV4-3 to TRBJ2-1; D perhaps matches TRBD1 (5 bases). The CDR3 spans 13 residues. Trimming cost V 0 bases and J 8 bases, with 8 bases left between them. Germline CDR1 LGHNA, CDR2 YSLEER. CDR3 DNA: TGCGCCAGCAGCCAAGATGTAGGGGATGAGCAGTTCTTC. Its translation is CASSQDVGDEQFF.

The chain has TRBV11-3 and TRBJ2-1; maybe TRBD2 (6 bases). The CDR3 extends over 18 amino acids. V was trimmed by 5 bases and J by 10 bases, leaving 30 bases between them. Germline CDR1 is SGHNT and CDR2 is YENEEA. The CDR3 region has the DNA TGTGCCAGCAGCAACCGGGCCCATGGGGGGTTCTCTCTTACGGAGCAGTTCTTC. Protein product: CASSNRAHGGFSLTEQFF. The variable domain in full, with the rest retrieved from reference TRBV11-3 and TRBJ2-1, is EAGVVQSPRYKIIEKKQPVAFWCNPISGHNTLYWYLQNLGQGPELLIRYENEEAVDDSQLPKDRFSAERLKGVDSTLKIQPAELGDSAVYLCASSNRAHGGFSLTEQFFGPGTRLTVL.

The rearrangement links TRBV7-2 to TRBJ1-6; 10 bases match TRBD1. The CDR3 sequence is 14 residues long. Losses at the gene ends were 1 base for V and 10 bases for J; bases not matched to a gene: 1. Germline assignment: CDR1 SGHTA and CDR2 FQGNSA. The CDR3 coding sequence is TGTGCCAGCAGCTTAGGGACAGGGGGATCACCCCTCCACTTT. Amino acids: CASSLGTGGSPLHF.

The CDR3 region has the DNA TGTGCCAGCTCACTCAATCGGAGAGATACGCAGTATTTT. Its protein is CASSLNRRDTQYF. This chain connects TRBV18 to TRBJ2-3; the D is unclear. Germline CDR1 and CDR2: KGHSH and LQKENI. The germline V and J ends were trimmed by 4 bases and 5 bases, with 10 bases remaining between them. This CDR3 comprises 13 residues.

This chain links TRBV28 with TRBJ1-1; 8 nucleotides line up with TRBD1. Germline CDR1 reads MDHEN; CDR2 reads SYDVKM. This CDR3 region has 14 residues. With V trimmed by 5 bases and J by 7 bases, 9 bases remained unmatched. CDR3 region: CASSRPGGPNEAFF. In nucleotides, the CDR3 is TGTGCCAGCAGTCGCCCAGGGGGCCCCAATGAAGCTTTCTTT.

The chain has TRBV5-6 and TRBJ2-7; TRBD2 is a possible D gene (5 bases). V lost 1 base and J 5 bases, leaving 16 bases between the germline ends. Per germline, CDR1 SGHDT and CDR2 YYEEEE. CDR3 length equals 15 residues. CDR3 in DNA: TGTGCCAGCAGCTTGCTAGCCCTAGGTTCTAACGAGCAGTACTTC. Its translation: CASSLLALGSNEQYF.

The sample holds one count of this clone. This chain uses TRBV7-9 with TRBJ2-4; weak D call: TRBD1 (5 bases). The CDR3 runs to 12 residues. Germline lookup yields CDR1 SEHNR and CDR2 FQNEAQ (reference sequence). V shed 1 base and J shed 15 bases, with 13 bases lying between them. This chain's CDR3 is CASSLDRPIPYF. CDR3 in DNA: TGTGCCAGCAGCTTAGACAGGCCCATCCCGTACTTC.

The chain links TRBV7-9 to TRBJ2-7; D unclear. Trimming left V 2 bases short and J 2 bases short, with 7 bases between. Germline lookup yields CDR1 SEHNR and CDR2 FQNEAQ (reference sequence). The CDR3 spans 13 residues. The CDR3 sequence: CASSLPTTYEQYF. The CDR3 DNA reads as TGTGCCAGCAGCTTACCTACTACCTACGAGCAGTACTTC.

The genes are TRBV7-8 and TRBJ1-4, with 10 bases lining up with TRBD1. This CDR3 comprises 15 residues. V was pared by 5 bases and J by 8 bases, with 8 bases of the junction left unmatched. Germline V gene sequence: CDR1 SGHVS, CDR2 FQNEAQ. The CDR3 sequence is CASSPDRGLREKLFF. CDR3 nucleotides: TGTGCCAGCAGCCCCGACAGGGGGCTGAGAGAAAAACTGTTTTTT. Complete variable domain (other parts from reference TRBV7-8 and TRBJ1-4): GAGVSQSPRYKVAKRGQDVALRCDPISGHVSLFWYQQALGQGPEFLTYFQNEAQLDKSGLPSDRFFAERPEGSVSTLKIQRTQQEDSAVYLCASSPDRGLREKLFFGSGTQLSVL.

The chain has TRBV5-1 and TRBJ2-5, with 9 bases matching TRBD1. This CDR3 has 14 residues. The germline V gene has CDR1 SGHRS and CDR2 YFSETQ. Trimming at V came to 4 bases and at J to 3 bases, leaving 4 bases not matched to a gene. CDR3 nucleotide sequence: TGCGCCAGCAGCGCAACAGGGGGCAAAGAGACCCAGTACTTC. Its protein is CASSATGGKETQYF.

This chain connects TRBV4-3 to TRBJ2-4; a possible D gene is TRBD1 (6 bases). CDR3 length: 17 amino acids. The germline gives CDR1 LGHNA, CDR2 YSLEER. Trimming removed 0 bases from V and 3 bases from J, with 15 bases in between. The chain's CDR3 is CASSQDIGGFDKNIQYF. DNA of the CDR3: TGCGCCAGCAGCCAAGATATAGGGGGTTTTGACAAAAACATTCAGTACTTC.

This clone was recorded a few times. The gene calls are TRBV18 and TRBJ2-5, with 7 bases identical to TRBD2. Germline V gene sequence: CDR1 KGHSH, CDR2 LQKENI. The CDR3 loop spans 14 amino acids. Trimming at V came to 6 bases and at J to 5 bases, leaving 9 bases not matched to a gene. The CDR3 coding sequence is TGTGCCAGCTCCCCCGGGACCGGGGGGGAGACCCAGTACTTC. Amino acid sequence: CASSPGTGGETQYF.